The 27 T cell receptor beta chains below were found in one sample sequenced in a study of human T cells and chemical hapten exposure. Time point indicated: pre-sensitization, week 0. Sample treatment: therapeutic diphenylcyclopropenone sensitization with weekly scalp DPC. TCRdb analysed the RACE reads with MiXCR anew, one entry per CDR3 protein. The data contain approximately 370,000 distinct CDR3 sequences, about 5.4% of them singletons. This sample comprised whole blood, obtained in connection with sensitization to the hapten diphenylcyclopropenone (DPC). All receptors derive from a woman between 18 and 29 years old with alopecia areata. Some clones in this sample may be carry-over from other donors' samples.

This clonotype was detected a few times. The V and J genes are TRBV20-1 and TRBJ2-5; D is unclear. The germline V gene encodes CDR1 DFQATT and CDR2 SNEGSKA (reference sequence). This CDR3 spans 12 amino acids. The ends were cut back, 0 bases at V and 7 bases at J, with 9 bases in the middle. CDR3 amino acids: CSARDLSGTQYF. CDR3 bases: TGCAGTGCTAGAGATCTTTCCGGGACCCAGTACTTC.

This clonotype was seen many times. The chain employs TRBV7-2 and TRBJ1-1; 7 nucleotides agree with TRBD1. CDR1 and CDR2 (germline): SGHTA, FQGNSA. The CDR3 runs to 15 residues. The V and J ends lost 4 bases and 11 bases, in that order; junction bases with no gene match: 16. CDR3 in DNA: TGTGCCAGCAGCTCATGGACAGGCCCAGGGCGGGTGGCTTTCTTT. The encoded protein is CASSSWTGPGRVAFF.

CDR3: CASSYDDSGANVLTF. The CDR3 DNA sequence: TGTGCCAGCAGTTACGATGACTCTGGGGCCAACGTCCTGACTTTC. This chain connects TRBV6-6 to TRBJ2-6; D call uncertain. The CDR3 extends over 15 amino acids. The germline V gene encodes CDR1 MNHNY and CDR2 SVGAGI (reference sequence). Trimming removed 2 bases from V and 0 bases from J, with 5 bases in between.

V usage is TRBV7-2 and J usage is TRBJ2-5; D is uncertain. V dropped 7 bases and J dropped 2 bases, with 14 bases sitting between them. This CDR3 is built from 14 residues. Germline V CDR1 and CDR2: SGHTA, FQGNSA. In nucleotides, the CDR3 is TGTGCCAGCACTAAAAGCCGGCTTCAAGAGACCCAGTACTTC. This gives the protein CASTKSRLQETQYF.

This clonotype was observed a few times. The chain has TRBV28 and TRBJ2-5; 9 nucleotides agree with TRBD2. The germline V gene has CDR1 MDHEN and CDR2 SYDVKM. Unmatched junction bases numbered 9, after V lost 6 bases and J lost 7 bases. This CDR3 has 14 residues. CDR3 sequence reads: CASRASGGLGTQYF. The CDR3 nucleotides read TGTGCCAGCAGGGCCAGCGGGGGGCTGGGGACCCAGTACTTC.

Ten or more counts support this clonotype. The chain recombines TRBV5-5 with TRBJ1-1, with no clear D. The CDR3 is 15 residues long. From germline, CDR1 is SGHKS and CDR2 YYEKEE (reference sequence). The ends were cut back, 0 bases at V and 8 bases at J, with 17 bases in the middle. The CDR3 region is CASSLVLSRGSEAFF. The CDR3 nucleotides read TGTGCCAGCAGCTTGGTTCTCAGTCGGGGTTCGGAAGCTTTCTTT.

Many counts were recorded for this clonotype. The genes are TRBV7-2 and TRBJ1-1, with D maybe TRBD1 (5 bases). The CDR3 consists of 14 residues. CDR1 and CDR2 from the germline V gene are SGHTA and FQGNSA. Trimming took 0 bases from V and 7 from J, leaving 12 bases between them. The CDR3 loop reads CASSLAGVVVEAFF. The CDR3 DNA reads TGTGCCAGCAGCTTAGCAGGGGTAGTGGTTGAAGCTTTCTTT.

This clonotype appeared a few times. The V gene is TRBV28, the J gene TRBJ1-6, with D possibly being TRBD1 (6 bases). In germline, CDR1 is MDHEN, CDR2 SYDVKM. The length of the CDR3 is 15 residues. V was clipped by 2 bases and J by 8 bases, with 13 bases between them. The CDR3 DNA reads as TGTGCCAGCAGTTTAGGTACAGGGTCGCATTCACCCCTCCACTTT. Amino acids: CASSLGTGSHSPLHF.

The J gene is TRBJ2-6, the V gene TRBV4-3, with D possibly matching TRBD1 (6 bases). V dropped 0 bases and J dropped 2 bases, with 14 bases sitting between them. The CDR3 is 18 residues long. Per germline, CDR1 LGHNA and CDR2 YSLEER. In DNA form, the CDR3 reads TGCGCCAGCAGCCAAGAGAGGACAGTCTCTGCTGGGGCCAACGTCCTGACTTTC. Its protein is CASSQERTVSAGANVLTF.

CDR3 bases: TGTGCCAGCAGTTACACCAGGGGCGAAGAGACCCAGTACTTC. Protein: CASSYTRGEETQYF. The chain couples TRBV6-2 or TRBV6-3 to TRBJ2-5; possible D gene TRBD1, 6 bases. The CDR3 length is 14 residues. Trimming removed 2 bases at V and 3 bases at J, with 10 bases between. Per germline, CDR1 MNHEY and CDR2 SVGEGT.

This clonotype was found a few times. This chain links TRBV27 with TRBJ2-7; no clear D gene. CDR3 length equals 14 residues. V was pared by 0 bases and J by 0 bases, with 6 bases between. Germline V lookup: CDR1 MNHEY, CDR2 SMNVEV (reference sequence). The DNA of the CDR3 is TGTGCCAGCAGTTTATCTGGCTTCTCCTACGAGCAGTACTTC. Translation gives CASSLSGFSYEQYF.

V and J are TRBV20-1 and TRBJ2-3, with D hard to call. Trimming cost V 2 bases and J 2 bases, with 14 bases left between them. This CDR3 region has 15 residues. Per the germline V gene, CDR1 is DFQATT and CDR2 is SNEGSKA (reference sequence). CDR3 DNA sequence: TGCAGTGCTAGAAAAATGGGTGTCGACACAGATACGCAGTATTTT. Encoded protein: CSARKMGVDTDTQYF.

This clonotype appeared a few times. This chain uses TRBV7-9 with TRBJ2-7, with TRBD1 identical over 8 bases. The CDR3 extends over 15 amino acids. Germline V gene lookup returns CDR1 SEHNR and CDR2 FQNEAQ (reference sequence). V shed 5 bases and J 0 bases; nucleotides not matched to a gene: 6. This CDR3 reads CASSPRDRLSYEQYF. The CDR3 DNA reads TGTGCCAGCAGCCCCAGGGACAGGCTCTCCTACGAGCAGTACTTC. Combining the CDR3 with reference TRBV7-9 and TRBJ2-7 gives the whole variable domain DTGVSQNPRHKITKRGQNVTFRCDPISEHNRLYWYRQTLGQGPEFLTYFQNEAQLEKSRLLSDRFSAERPKGSFSTLEIQRTEQGDSAMYLCASSPRDRLSYEQYFGPGTRLTVT.

This clonotype was counted many times. The CDR3 DNA sequence: TGTGCCAGCAGAGGGGGGCCAGGAGCCTATAATTCACCCCTCCACTTT. This translates into CASRGGPGAYNSPLHF. The rearrangement joins TRBV27 to TRBJ1-6, with D tentatively TRBD1 (6 bases). The germline CDR1 and CDR2 sequences are MNHEY and SMNVEV (reference sequence). The CDR3 contains 16 residues. V gave up 6 bases and J gave up 2 bases, with 14 bases separating them.

This clonotype was seen many times. The chain recombines TRBV9 with TRBJ1-5; D not certain. With 0 bases removed from V and 3 bases from J, the gap between germline ends came to 7 bases. Germline V gives CDR1 SGDLS, CDR2 YYNGEE. The CDR3 sequence is 14 residues long. CDR3 bases: TGTGCCAGCAGCGTAGGGGGATACAATCAGCCCCAGCATTTT. Its translation: CASSVGGYNQPQHF.

About this clonotype itself: The conserved closing phenylalanine or tryptophan is absent in this CDR3, likely reflecting a read error. The CDR3 bases are TGTGCCAGCAGCTTAGGGGACCGCGGTATTGATCTTGGCTACACCTCC. Encoded protein: CASSLGDRGIDLGYTS. J is TRBJ1-2 and V is TRBV7-9, with D maybe TRBD1 (5 bases). The V and J ends lost 1 base and 7 bases respectively, with 19 bases between them. From germline, CDR1 is SEHNR and CDR2 FQNEAQ (reference sequence). The CDR3 totals 16 residues.

The chain combines TRBV5-4 with TRBJ2-5, with 8 bases identical to TRBD2. The CDR3 totals 14 residues. From germline, CDR1 is SGHNT and CDR2 YYREEE (reference sequence). After removal of 7 bases from V and 1 base from J, the junction contained 6 bases not matched to a gene. CDR3 in amino acids: CASGAGGLQETQYF. Here the CDR3 DNA reads TGTGCCAGCGGCGCGGGGGGCCTCCAAGAGACCCAGTACTTC.

This clonotype was detected a few times. The rearrangement joins TRBV12-3 or TRBV12-4 to TRBJ2-1; D might be TRBD2 (5 bases). V lost 5 bases to trimming and J lost 9 bases, with 20 bases between them. This CDR3 is 15 amino acids long. The CDR3 DNA sequence: TGTGCCAGCAGTCCGATCTACTCGGGAAGAGGTGAGCAGTTCTTC. Protein sequence: CASSPIYSGRGEQFF.

Ten or more counts support this clonotype. Germline and junction disagree at one end, which may indicate a read error. The chain recombines TRBV12-3 or TRBV12-4 with TRBJ1-2, with D possibly being TRBD1 (6 bases). CDR3 length: 13 residues. CDR3 bases: TGCGCCAGCAGCCAAGGCCAGGGGTATGGCTACACCTTC. It yields the protein CASSQGQGYGYTF.

This clonotype has more than one count but fewer than ten. The rearrangement uses TRBV7-2 and TRBJ1-1; D call uncertain. Germline V gene lookup returns CDR1 SGHTA and CDR2 FQGNSA. Trimming left V 5 bases short and J 8 bases short, with 18 bases between. This CDR3 contains 14 residues. The CDR3 DNA follows: TGTGCCAGCAGCCCAGGCTCGTATACCAGGGAAGCTTTCTTT. Translated, it gives CASSPGSYTREAFF.

This clonotype was seen at least ten times. The chain recombines TRBV20-1 with TRBJ2-1; maybe TRBD2 (6 bases). The CDR3 covers 16 residues. Trimming took off 2 bases at V and 2 bases at J, with 16 bases between the two ends. Germline CDR1 DFQATT, CDR2 SNEGSKA (reference sequence). CDR3 sequence (DNA): TGCAGTGCTAGACCATTTGGGAGACTAGCCTACAATGAGCAGTTCTTC. Protein sequence: CSARPFGRLAYNEQFF.

This clonotype was observed a few times. This rearrangement joins TRBV6-2 or TRBV6-3 to TRBJ2-7, with D perhaps TRBD1 or TRBD2 (5 bases each). The CDR3 length is 15 residues. Germline loops: CDR1 MNHEY, CDR2 SVGEGT. V lost 7 bases and J lost 2, with 18 bases in between. The CDR3 DNA follows: TGTGCCAGCACCGATTCCCGGGACGAAACCTACGAGCAGTACTTC. This gives the protein CASTDSRDETYEQYF.

The genes are TRBV24-1 and TRBJ2-3, with 14 nucleotides matching TRBD2. This CDR3 spans 19 amino acids. The germline gives CDR1 KGHDR, CDR2 SFDVKD. After removal of 6 bases from V and 3 bases from J, the junction contained 13 bases not matched to a gene. Written as DNA, the CDR3 is TGTGCCACCAGTCTGACTAGCGGGGGGGCCCGGACTCGAACAGATACGCAGTATTTT. The encoded protein is CATSLTSGGARTRTDTQYF.

The genes are TRBV7-2 and TRBJ2-3; 7 bases map to TRBD1. The CDR3 runs 16 residues. In germline, CDR1 is SGHTA, CDR2 FQGNSA. The J segment lost 4 bases and the V segment lost 5 bases, leaving 12 bases of the junction unmatched. CDR3 coding DNA: TGTGCCAGCAGCCAGCCCGGGACAGTGGGGCCAGATACGCAGTATTTT. This codes for CASSQPGTVGPDTQYF. Complete variable domain (other parts from reference TRBV7-2 and TRBJ2-3): GAGVSQSPSNKVTEKGKDVELRCDPISGHTALYWYRQSLGQGLEFLIYFQGNSAPDKSGLPSDRFSAERTGGSVSTLTIQRTQQEDSAVYLCASSQPGTVGPDTQYFGPGTRLTVL.

This clonotype showed up just a few times. This chain joins TRBV20-1 and TRBJ2-1; 9 nucleotides match TRBD1. This CDR3 is built from 14 residues. Germline-derived CDR1 and CDR2 are DFQATT and SNEGSKA (reference sequence). With V trimmed by 5 bases and J by 5 bases, 7 bases remained unmatched. The CDR3 sequence is CSAHPGQGNNEQFF. The CDR3 bases are TGCAGTGCTCACCCGGGACAGGGAAACAATGAGCAGTTCTTC.

This clonotype was seen many times. V is TRBV5-4 and J is TRBJ2-7; 9 nucleotides line up with TRBD1. The junction had 5 bases not matched to a gene; V was cut back by 3 bases and J by 4 bases. This CDR3 is built from 14 residues. The germline V gene has CDR1 SGHNT and CDR2 YYREEE (reference sequence). The CDR3 region is CASSSGTGRYEQYF. The CDR3 DNA reads TGTGCCAGCAGCTCTGGGACAGGGCGATACGAGCAGTACTTC.

J is TRBJ2-3 and V is TRBV11-1; D gene unclear. The V gene's germline CDR1 is SGHAT and CDR2 FQDESV (reference sequence). The V end lost 1 base, the J end lost 0 bases, and 11 bases lay between the germline ends. CDR3 length equals 16 residues. The CDR3 DNA reads TGTGCCAGCAGCTTAGGTGGCCCCACTAGCACAGATACGCAGTATTTT. Residues: CASSLGGPTSTDTQYF.